Reported below is one TCR beta chain. The PCR was carried out with 60 Vbeta primers and 13 Jbeta primers. Assay used: immunoSEQ multiplex PCR; TCRdb lists only in-frame clones, some missing. The sample carries around 160,000 clones, around 78% recorded once. The V gene end was trimmed by 5 bases and the J gene end by 7 bases; junction bases not matched to a gene: 9. Germline V CDR1 and CDR2: SNHLY, FYNNEI. The CDR3 has 16 residues. This sample is part of a study of cytomegalovirus exposure and HLA in healthy donors. The sequencing input was PBMCs. V usage is TRBV2 and J usage is TRBJ1-4; 11 nucleotides align to TRBD1. The source is a woman in her forties in good health and CMV-seronegative. The DNA of the CDR3 is TGTGCCAGCAGTCGGGACAGGGGGTTGTTGGGTGAAAAACTGTTTTTT. It codes for CASSRDRGLLGEKLFF.